This T cell receptor beta chain emerged from a study of blood T cell repertoires in COVID-19. About the research overall: COVID-19 samples, acute and convalescent, were from the United States, Italy and Spain.

Some clones are missing from TCRdb's copy, which holds only in-frame ones; the method was immunoSEQ multiplex PCR. The sample contains about 210,000 clones, roughly 87% of which appear only once. Ages ranged from about 18 to 89 years, with residence in 24 US areas. Grouping used clinical history reported by participants in a survey and questionnaire. V was pared by 4 bases and J by 1 base, with 16 bases between. The length of the CDR3 is 16 residues. Germline V CDR1 and CDR2: SEHNR, FQNEAQ (reference sequence). Sequenced: PBMCs or T cells enriched from blood (not recorded which). This sequence originates from a man between 18 and 29 years old with acute COVID-19. The V and J genes are TRBV7-9 and TRBJ1-1, with a possible D match to TRBD1 (6 bases). The CDR3 DNA reads TGTGCCAGCAGCTGGGACAAAGTAGTGGGGAACACTGAAGCTTTCTTT. Residues: CASSWDKVVGNTEAFF.